This T cell receptor (beta chain) was recovered during a study of monozygotic twins with inflammatory bowel disease (dated by TCRdb to the late 2010s). Describing the broader study: The complete study included some 28 monozygotic twin pairs: 19 IBD-discordant Danish pairs and nine German pairs, of which four were IBD-concordant and five were IBD-discordant. The search for disease-associated traits relied mainly on comparing IBD patients with their genetically identical healthy co-twins within discordant pairs. Each individual had, on average, about 151 000 unique TCRalpha sequences and 181 000 unique TCRbeta sequences available for analysis. What the work shows at the level of the full study, not this receptor alone: Repertoire similarity did not differ between concordant and discordant twins, which could be due to limited statistical power. Measured by the inverse Simpson index, TCRbeta repertoire diversity was lower in IBD patients than in their healthy co-twins. Because patients were on differing immunosuppressive treatments, the repertoires may have picked up extra background noise and inter-individual variability. The results gave no support for a single strong signal or clonotype linked to IBD. The analysis was unable to tell different T cell subtypes apart. Compared with healthy twins, IBD patients shared fewer clonotypes with other individuals, and the difference was most pronounced in patients with signs of disease activity.

The CDR3 runs 13 residues from the cysteine to the phenylalanine. No DNA has been recorded. The CDR1 and CDR2 encoded by the germline V gene are MGHDK and SYGVNS. Library preparation was by 5' RACE. The input for every TCR library was around 3,600 ng of total RNA. For each sample, cDNA synthesis with SMARTScribe reverse transcriptase was split into eight separate reactions. During cDNA synthesis, template switching was used to introduce unique molecular identifiers that contained a 6-nucleotide sample barcode. Amplification of TCRalpha and TCRbeta cDNA involved two nested PCRs of around 15 and 9 cycles, and each PCR was followed by bead purification. Before amplification, the cDNA was treated with uracil DNA-glycosylase and purified using the QIAquick PCR purification kit. In the second PCR, Illumina TruSeq-compatible adapters and sample-specific barcodes were added. Library quality and concentration were assessed using TapeStation and Qubit, and 5 to 6 ng of each library was pooled. Pooled libraries were sequenced on an Illumina HiSeq2500 single-index Rapid Run with 2 x 100 bp reads and custom sequencing primers. For the original study's pipeline: MiGEC version 1.2.6 was used for UMI-based consensus assembly to correct PCR and sequencing errors. MiXCR version 2.1.1 handled V(D)J alignment, clonotype assembly and CDR3 extraction. Gene usage, clonotype sharing and MAIT/NKT TCR abundance were normalised by analysing the top 1000, 10 000 and 20 000 clonotypes per sample. After downsampling to 27 000 UMIs, diversity was calculated as the inverse Simpson index using the vegan R package. Paired Mann-Whitney U tests on discordant twin pairs were used, with Benjamini-Hochberg multiple-testing correction. The reads went through TCRdb reprocessing, and each CDR3 protein sequence gets one entry with no DNA. The V and J calls and clone size are TCRdb's, not the authors'. The table held for this sample gives some 440,000 distinct CDR3 sequences. Roughly 2.3% of the sample is held by the ten biggest clonotypes.

Remarks on this clonotype: It has no known antigen specificity.

An approximately 2.5 ml peripheral blood sample was drawn into PAXgene tubes per donor and stored at -80°C. Total RNA was isolated from whole blood with the PAXgene blood miRNA kit on an automated QIAcube, without T cell sorting. Peripheral blood from monozygotic twin pairs concordant or discordant for inflammatory bowel disease was subjected to deep TCRalpha and TCRbeta repertoire profiling with unique molecular barcoding. Smoking habits were recorded for all twin pairs, with individuals classified as current, former or never smokers. The chain is assembled from TRBV25-1 and TRBJ1-1. The sequenced material came from blood. The receptor was derived from a human donor with ulcerative colitis or Crohn's disease, or a healthy co-twin of an affected twin (not recorded which). The CDR3 sequence is CASSDGGGLEAFF.